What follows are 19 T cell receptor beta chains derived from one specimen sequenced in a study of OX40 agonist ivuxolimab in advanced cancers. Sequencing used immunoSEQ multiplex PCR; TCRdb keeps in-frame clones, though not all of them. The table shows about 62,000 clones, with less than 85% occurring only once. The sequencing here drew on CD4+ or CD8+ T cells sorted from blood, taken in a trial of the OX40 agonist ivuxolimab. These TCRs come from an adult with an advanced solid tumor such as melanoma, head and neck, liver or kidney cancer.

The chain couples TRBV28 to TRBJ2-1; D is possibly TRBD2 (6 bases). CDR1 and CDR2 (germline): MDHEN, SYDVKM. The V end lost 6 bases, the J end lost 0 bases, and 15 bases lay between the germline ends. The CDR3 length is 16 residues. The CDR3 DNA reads TGTGCCAGCAGGGGGAGCGGGCCCAGCTCCTACAATGAGCAGTTCTTC. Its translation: CASRGSGPSSYNEQFF.

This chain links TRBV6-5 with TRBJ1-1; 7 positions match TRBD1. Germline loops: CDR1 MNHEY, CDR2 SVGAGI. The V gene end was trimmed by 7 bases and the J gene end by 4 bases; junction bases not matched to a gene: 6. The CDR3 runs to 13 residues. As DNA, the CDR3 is TGTGCCAGCAAAAAAGGGGGCCTCACTGAAGCTTTCTTT. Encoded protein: CASKKGGLTEAFF.

In DNA form, the CDR3 reads TGTGCCAGCAGCTCAGGGACACTCCTCTACGAGCAGTACTTC. Its translation is CASSSGTLLYEQYF. This chain connects TRBV11-1 to TRBJ2-7, with D possibly matching TRBD1 (6 bases). This CDR3 has 14 residues. CDR1 is SGHAT and CDR2 is FQDESV in the germline V gene (reference sequence). Trimming stripped 4 bases from V and 3 bases from J, with 13 bases between.

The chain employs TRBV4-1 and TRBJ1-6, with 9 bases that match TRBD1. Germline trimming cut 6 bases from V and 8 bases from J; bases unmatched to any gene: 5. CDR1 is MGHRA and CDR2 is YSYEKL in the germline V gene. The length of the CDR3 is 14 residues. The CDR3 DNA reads TGCGCCAGCAGGCAATGGACAGGGGATTCACCCCTCCACTTT. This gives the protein CASRQWTGDSPLHF.

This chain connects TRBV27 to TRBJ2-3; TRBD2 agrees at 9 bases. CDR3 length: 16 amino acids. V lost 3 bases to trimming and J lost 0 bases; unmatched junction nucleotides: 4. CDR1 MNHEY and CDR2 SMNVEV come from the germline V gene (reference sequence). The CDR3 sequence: CASSFLAGLSTDTQYF. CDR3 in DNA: TGTGCCAGCAGTTTCCTAGCGGGGCTTAGCACAGATACGCAGTATTTT.

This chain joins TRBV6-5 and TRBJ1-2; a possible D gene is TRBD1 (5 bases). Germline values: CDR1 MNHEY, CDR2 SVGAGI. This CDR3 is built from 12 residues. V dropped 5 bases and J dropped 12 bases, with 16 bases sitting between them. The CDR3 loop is CASSLTGGEDTF. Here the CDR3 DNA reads TGTGCCAGCAGTCTGACCGGGGGGGAAGACACCTTC.

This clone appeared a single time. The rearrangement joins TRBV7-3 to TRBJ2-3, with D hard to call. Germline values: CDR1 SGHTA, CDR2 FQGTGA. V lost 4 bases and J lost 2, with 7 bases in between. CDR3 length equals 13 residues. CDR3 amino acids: CASSSRLTDTQYF. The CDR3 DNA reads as TGTGCCAGCAGCTCCAGGCTCACAGATACGCAGTATTTT.

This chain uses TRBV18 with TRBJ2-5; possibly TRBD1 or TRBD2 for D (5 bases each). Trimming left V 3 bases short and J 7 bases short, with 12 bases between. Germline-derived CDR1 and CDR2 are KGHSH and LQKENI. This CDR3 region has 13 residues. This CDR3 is CASSPGTEGTQYF. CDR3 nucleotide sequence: TGTGCCAGCTCACCTGGGACGGAAGGGACCCAGTACTTC.

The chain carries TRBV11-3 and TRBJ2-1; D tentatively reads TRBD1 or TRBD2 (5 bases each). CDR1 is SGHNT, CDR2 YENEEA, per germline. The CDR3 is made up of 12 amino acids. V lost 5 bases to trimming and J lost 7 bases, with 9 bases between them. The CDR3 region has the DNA TGTGCCAGCAGCGACTGGGGGAATGAGCAGTTCTTC. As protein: CASSDWGNEQFF.

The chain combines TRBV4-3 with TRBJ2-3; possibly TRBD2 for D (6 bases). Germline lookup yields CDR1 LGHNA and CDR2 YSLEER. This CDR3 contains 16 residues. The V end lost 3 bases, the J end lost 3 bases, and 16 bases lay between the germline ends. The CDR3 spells CASSHFAGTVTDTQYF. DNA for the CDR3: TGCGCCAGCAGCCATTTCGCCGGGACTGTAACAGATACGCAGTATTTT.

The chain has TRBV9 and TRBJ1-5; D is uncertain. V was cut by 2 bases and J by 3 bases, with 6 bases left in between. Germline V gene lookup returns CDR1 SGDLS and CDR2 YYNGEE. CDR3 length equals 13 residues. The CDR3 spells CASSVDHNQPQHF. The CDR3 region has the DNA TGTGCCAGCAGCGTCGATCACAATCAGCCCCAGCATTTT.

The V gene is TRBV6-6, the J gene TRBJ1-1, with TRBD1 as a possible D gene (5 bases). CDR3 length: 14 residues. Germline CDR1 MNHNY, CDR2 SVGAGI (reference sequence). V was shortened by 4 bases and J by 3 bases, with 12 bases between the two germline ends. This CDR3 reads CASSSLGGDTEAFF. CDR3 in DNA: TGTGCCAGCAGTTCACTCGGGGGGGACACTGAAGCTTTCTTT.

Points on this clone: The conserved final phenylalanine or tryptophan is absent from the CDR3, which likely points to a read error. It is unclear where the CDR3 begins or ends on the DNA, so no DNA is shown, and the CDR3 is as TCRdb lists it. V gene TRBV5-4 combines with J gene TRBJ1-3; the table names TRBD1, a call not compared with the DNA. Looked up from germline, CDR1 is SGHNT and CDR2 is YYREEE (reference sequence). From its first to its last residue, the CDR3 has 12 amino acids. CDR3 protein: CASSSRGRGTSV.

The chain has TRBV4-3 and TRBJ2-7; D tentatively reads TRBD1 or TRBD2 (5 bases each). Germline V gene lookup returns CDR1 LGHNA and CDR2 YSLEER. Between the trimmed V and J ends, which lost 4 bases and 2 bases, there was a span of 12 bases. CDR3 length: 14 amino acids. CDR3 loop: CASSRNPGPYEQYF. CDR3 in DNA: TGCGCCAGCAGCCGGAATCCGGGACCCTACGAGCAGTACTTC.

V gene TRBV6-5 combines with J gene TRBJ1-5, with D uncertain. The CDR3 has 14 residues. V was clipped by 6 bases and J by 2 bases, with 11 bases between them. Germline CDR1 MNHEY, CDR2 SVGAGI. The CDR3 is CASSAGPGNQPQHF. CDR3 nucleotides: TGTGCCAGCAGCGCCGGGCCGGGCAATCAGCCCCAGCATTTT.

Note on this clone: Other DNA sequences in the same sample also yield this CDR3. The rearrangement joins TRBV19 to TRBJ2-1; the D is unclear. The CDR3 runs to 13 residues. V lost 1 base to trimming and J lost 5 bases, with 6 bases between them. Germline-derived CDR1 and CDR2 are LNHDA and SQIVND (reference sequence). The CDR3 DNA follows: TGTGCCAGTAGTATAGGGACCGACAATGAGCAGTTCTTC. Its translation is CASSIGTDNEQFF.

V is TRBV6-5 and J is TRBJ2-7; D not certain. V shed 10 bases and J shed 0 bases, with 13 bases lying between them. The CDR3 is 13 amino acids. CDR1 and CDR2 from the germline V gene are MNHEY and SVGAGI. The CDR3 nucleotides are TGTGCCACATACCCCCCCTTCTCCTACGAGCAGTACTTC. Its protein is CATYPPFSYEQYF.

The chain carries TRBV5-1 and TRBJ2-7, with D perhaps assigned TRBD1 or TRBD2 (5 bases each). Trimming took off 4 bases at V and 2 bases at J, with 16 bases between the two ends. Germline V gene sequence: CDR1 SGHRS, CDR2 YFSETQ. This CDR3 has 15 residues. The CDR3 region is CASSGGAFPPYEQYF. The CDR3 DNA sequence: TGCGCCAGCAGCGGGGGAGCCTTTCCACCCTACGAGCAGTACTTC. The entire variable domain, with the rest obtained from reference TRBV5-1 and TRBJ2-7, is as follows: KAGVTQTPRYLIKTRGQQVTLSCSPISGHRSVSWYQQTPGQGLQFLFEYFSETQRNKGNFPGRFSGRQFSNSRSEMNVSTLELGDSALYLCASSGGAFPPYEQYFGPGTRLTVT.

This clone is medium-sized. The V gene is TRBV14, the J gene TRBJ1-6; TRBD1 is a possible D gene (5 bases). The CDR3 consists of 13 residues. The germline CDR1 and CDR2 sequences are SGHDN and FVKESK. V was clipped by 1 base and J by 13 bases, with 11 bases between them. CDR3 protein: CASSQAHGGPLHF. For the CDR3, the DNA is TGTGCCAGCAGCCAAGCCCATGGGGGTCCCCTCCACTTT.